This T cell receptor beta chain is from a study of radiation and T cells in renal cell carcinoma. Study background: Nephrectomy followed 15 Gy stereotactic body radiation by 4 weeks. Whole-study findings and limits: No pretreatment tumor biopsies were available for baseline clonotypes. Top tumor clonotypes rose in blood 2 weeks post-radiation, then contracted.

Time point in this sample: baseline pretreatment blood. Treatment specified: 15 Gy SBRT to primary tumor, nephrectomy 4 weeks later. Libraries were prepared by immunoSEQ multiplex PCR; TCRdb keeps only in-frame clonotypes and omits some of them. The sample lists tens of thousands of clones; over 70% were seen once. This clone has more than one count but fewer than ten. No antigen is known for it. V lost 0 bases to trimming and J lost 6 bases, with 14 bases between them. The V gene's germline CDR1 is SGHTA and CDR2 FQGNSA. This CDR3 is 15 amino acids long. The chain has TRBV7-2 and TRBJ1-1, with D maybe TRBD1 (6 bases). This TCR was sampled from a man in his 60s with renal cell carcinoma. The source material was blood, sampled from a patient whose treatment included radiotherapy and nephrectomy. The CDR3 DNA reads TGTGCCAGCAGCTTAGCCGGGGGGGGGCTGGCTGAAGCTTTCTTT. Translated: CASSLAGGGLAEAFF.